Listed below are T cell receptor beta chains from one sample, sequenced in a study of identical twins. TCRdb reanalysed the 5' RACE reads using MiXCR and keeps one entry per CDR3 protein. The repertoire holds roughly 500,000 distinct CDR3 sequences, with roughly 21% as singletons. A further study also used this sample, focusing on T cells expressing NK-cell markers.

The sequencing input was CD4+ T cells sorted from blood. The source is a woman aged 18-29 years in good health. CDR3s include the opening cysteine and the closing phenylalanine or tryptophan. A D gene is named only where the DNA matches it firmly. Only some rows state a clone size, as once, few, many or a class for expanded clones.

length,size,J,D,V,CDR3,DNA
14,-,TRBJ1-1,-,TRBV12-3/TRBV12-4,CASRGDMGNTEAFF,TGTGCCAGCAGGGGGGACATGGGGAACACTGAAGCTTTCTTT
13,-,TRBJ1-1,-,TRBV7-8,CASSPTAGAEAFF,TGTGCCAGCAGCCCGACTGCGGGTGCTGAAGCTTTCTTT
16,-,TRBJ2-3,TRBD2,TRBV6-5,CASSFRGVGATDTQYF,TGTGCCAGCAGTTTCCGGGGGGTAGGGGCCACAGATACGCAGTATTTT
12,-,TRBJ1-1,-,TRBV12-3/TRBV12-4,CASSQVYAEAFF,TGTGCCAGCAGTCAGGTTTACGCTGAAGCTTTCTTT
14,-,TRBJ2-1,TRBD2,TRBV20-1,CSASTLAAYNEQFF,TGCAGTGCTTCCACACTAGCGGCCTACAATGAGCAGTTCTTC
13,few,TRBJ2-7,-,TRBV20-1,CSAEGPGSYEQYF,TGCAGTGCTGAGGGGCCGGGATCCTACGAGCAGTACTTC
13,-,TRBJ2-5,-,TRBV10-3,CAISEGTGETQYF,TGTGCCATCAGCGAGGGGACGGGGGAGACCCAGTACTTC
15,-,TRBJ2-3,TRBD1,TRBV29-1,CSGSWTGESTDTQYF,TGCAGCGGATCATGGACAGGGGAAAGCACAGATACGCAGTATTTT
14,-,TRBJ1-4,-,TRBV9,CASSPQAGDEKLFF,TGTGCCAGCAGCCCGCAAGCAGGGGATGAAAAACTGTTTTTT
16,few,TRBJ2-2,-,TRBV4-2,CASSQRWAELTGELFF,TGTGCCAGCAGCCAAAGGTGGGCAGAGCTAACCGGGGAGCTGTTTTTT
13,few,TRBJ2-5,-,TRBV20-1,CSAPPALQETQYF,TGCAGTGCCCCCCCGGCGTTACAAGAGACCCAGTACTTC
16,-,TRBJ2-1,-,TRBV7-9,CASSYRALGAGDEQFF,TGTGCCAGCAGCTATAGGGCATTGGGGGCGGGCGATGAGCAGTTCTTC
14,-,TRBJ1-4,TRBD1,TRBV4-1,CASSSPDRSEKLFF,TGCGCCAGCAGCTCGCCGGACAGGAGTGAAAAACTGTTTTTT
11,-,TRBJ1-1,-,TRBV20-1,CSAGPWGEAFF,TGCAGTGCGGGCCCTTGGGGTGAAGCTTTCTTT
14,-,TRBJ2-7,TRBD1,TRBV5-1,CASSSYTGVYEQYF,TGCGCCAGCAGTTCCTACACAGGGGTCTACGAGCAGTACTTC
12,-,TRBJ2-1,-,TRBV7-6,CASSLHRWEQFF,TGTGCCAGCAGCTTACATAGATGGGAGCAGTTCTTC
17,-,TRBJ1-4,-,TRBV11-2,CASSRILRGGANEKLFF,TGTGCCAGCAGTCGGATCTTGAGGGGGGGAGCTAATGAAAAACTGTTTTTT
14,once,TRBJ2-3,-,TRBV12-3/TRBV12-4,CASSLARAADMQYF,TGTGCCAGCAGTTTAGCAAGGGCTGCAGATATGCAGTATTTT
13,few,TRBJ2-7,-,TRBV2,CASNFGLSYEQYF,TGTGCCAGCAATTTTGGACTATCCTACGAGCAGTACTTC
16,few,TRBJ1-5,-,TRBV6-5,CASSYRLGVSNQPQHF,TGTGCCAGCAGTTACCGTTTGGGGGTAAGCAATCAGCCCCAGCATTTT
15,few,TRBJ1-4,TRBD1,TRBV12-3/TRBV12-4,CASSTRDREAEKLFF,TGTGCCAGCAGTACCCGGGACAGAGAAGCTGAAAAACTGTTTTTT
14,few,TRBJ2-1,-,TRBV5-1,CASSWGDLKKVQFF,TGCGCCAGCAGCTGGGGGGACTTAAAAAAGGTCCAGTTCTTC
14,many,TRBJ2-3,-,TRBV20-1,CSARASEGTDTQYF,TGCAGTGCTAGGGCTAGCGAAGGCACAGATACGCAGTATTTT
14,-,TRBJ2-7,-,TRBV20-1,CSAAQGITSYEQYF,TGCAGTGCTGCCCAGGGAATCACGTCCTACGAGCAGTACTTC
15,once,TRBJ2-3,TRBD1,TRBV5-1,CASSLVGTGIDTQYF,TGCGCCAGCAGCTTGGTTGGGACAGGGATAGATACGCAGTATTTT
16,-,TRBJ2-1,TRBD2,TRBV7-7,CASSPRLANSYNEQFF,TGTGCCAGCAGCCCAAGACTAGCCAACTCCTACAATGAGCAGTTCTTC
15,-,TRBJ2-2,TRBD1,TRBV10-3,CAISPGQVHTGELFF,TGTGCCATCAGCCCGGGACAGGTCCACACCGGGGAGCTGTTTTTT
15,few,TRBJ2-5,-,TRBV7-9,CASSLDVTGGETQYF,TGTGCCAGCAGCTTAGATGTTACAGGAGGGGAGACCCAGTACTTC
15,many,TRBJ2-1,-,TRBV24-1,CATSDPDYSYNEQFF,TGTGCCACCAGTGATCCCGACTACTCCTACAATGAGCAGTTCTTC
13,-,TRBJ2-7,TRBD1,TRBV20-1,CSASDRGKGEQYF,TGCAGTGCCTCGGACAGGGGCAAGGGCGAGCAGTACTTC
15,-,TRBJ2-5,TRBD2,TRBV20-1,CSAVLGSGRGETQYF,TGCAGTGCTGTCCTTGGTAGCGGGAGAGGAGAGACCCAGTACTTC
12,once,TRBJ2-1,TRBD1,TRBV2,CASMRQGFEQFF,TGTGCCAGCATGAGACAGGGGTTTGAGCAGTTCTTC
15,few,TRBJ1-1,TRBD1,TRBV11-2,CASSRNTGAGTEAFF,TGTGCCAGCAGCCGCAATACAGGGGCTGGGACTGAAGCTTTCTTT
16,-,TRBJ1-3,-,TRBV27,CASSPAGRRTGNTIYF,TGTGCCAGCAGTCCCGCGGGTAGGCGGACTGGAAACACCATATATTTT
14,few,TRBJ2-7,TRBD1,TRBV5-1,CASSLGQGYDEQYF,TGCGCCAGCAGCTTGGGACAGGGGTACGACGAGCAGTACTTC
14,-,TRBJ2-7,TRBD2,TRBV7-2,CASNLAVDSYEQYF,TGTGCCAGCAACCTAGCGGTCGACTCCTACGAGCAGTACTTC
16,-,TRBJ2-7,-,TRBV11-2,CASSLPSHRHTYEQYF,TGTGCCAGCAGCTTACCATCTCACCGGCATACCTACGAGCAGTACTTC
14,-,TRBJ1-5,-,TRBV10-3,CAISDRAGDQPQHF,TGTGCCATCAGTGATCGGGCAGGGGATCAGCCCCAGCATTTT
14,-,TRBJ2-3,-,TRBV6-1,CASRGAVLTDTQYF,TGTGCCAGTCGGGGGGCGGTACTCACAGATACGCAGTATTTT
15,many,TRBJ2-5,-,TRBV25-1,CASRRPGAVQETQYF,TGTGCCAGCAGGCGACCGGGAGCGGTCCAAGAGACCCAGTACTTC
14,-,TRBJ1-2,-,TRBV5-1,CASRDYGENGGYTF,TGCGCCAGCAGAGATTACGGGGAAAACGGTGGCTACACCTTC
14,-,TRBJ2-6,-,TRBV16,CASSTDTGANVLTF,TGTGCCAGCAGCACCGACACTGGGGCCAACGTCCTGACTTTC
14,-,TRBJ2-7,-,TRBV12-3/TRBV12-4,CASSFSAPYYEQYF,TGTGCCAGCAGTTTCTCCGCACCTTACTACGAGCAGTACTTC
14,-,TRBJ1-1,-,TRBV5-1,CASSLFGLNTEAFF,TGCGCCAGCAGCTTGTTCGGCCTGAACACTGAAGCTTTCTTT
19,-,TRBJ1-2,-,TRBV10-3,CAISFTGRTVGSFNYGYTF,TGTGCCATCAGTTTTACCGGGAGAACGGTTGGGAGCTTTAACTATGGCTACACCTTC
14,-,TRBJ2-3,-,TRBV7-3,CASSFFDETDTQYF,TGTGCCAGCAGCTTCTTCGACGAGACAGATACGCAGTATTTT
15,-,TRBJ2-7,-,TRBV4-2,CASSFKNQDSYEQYF,TGTGCCAGCAGCTTTAAGAATCAGGATTCCTACGAGCAGTACTTC
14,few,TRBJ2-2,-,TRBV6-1,CATARGANTGELFF,TGTGCCACCGCGCGCGGGGCGAACACCGGGGAGCTGTTTTTT
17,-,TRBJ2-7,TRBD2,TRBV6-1,CASNKPGLAGGRHEQYF,TGTGCCAGCAACAAGCCCGGACTAGCGGGAGGGCGGCACGAGCAGTACTTC
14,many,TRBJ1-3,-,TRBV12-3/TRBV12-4,CASKIIHSGNTIYF,TGTGCCAGTAAGATCATCCACTCTGGAAACACCATATATTTT
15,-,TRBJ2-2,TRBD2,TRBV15,CATSKAGDFTGELFF,TGTGCCACCAGTAAAGCGGGAGATTTCACCGGGGAGCTGTTTTTT
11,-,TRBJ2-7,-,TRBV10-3,CAMGQSYEQYF,TGTGCCATGGGCCAGAGCTACGAGCAGTACTTC
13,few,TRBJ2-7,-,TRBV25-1,CASSDPPGFEVYF,TGTGCCAGCAGTGATCCCCCAGGGTTCGAAGTCTACTTC
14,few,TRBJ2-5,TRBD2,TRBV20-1,CSARWREGGETQYF,TGCAGTGCTAGGTGGCGGGAGGGCGGGGAGACCCAGTACTTC
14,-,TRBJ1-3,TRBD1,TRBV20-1,CSARRDRGKGTIYF,TGCAGTGCTAGAAGGGACAGGGGGAAGGGCACCATATATTTT
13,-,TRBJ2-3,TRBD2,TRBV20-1,CSASLLAADTQYF,TGCAGTGCTAGTCTACTAGCGGCAGATACGCAGTATTTT
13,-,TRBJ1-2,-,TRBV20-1,CSASQVIYYGYTF,TGCAGTGCTAGCCAGGTTATATACTATGGCTACACCTTC
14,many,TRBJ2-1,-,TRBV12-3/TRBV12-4,CASRVGERNNEQFF,TGTGCCAGCAGGGTGGGGGAGCGAAACAATGAGCAGTTCTTC